This T cell receptor beta chain was retrieved from a study of blood T cell repertoires in COVID-19. Clones were read by immunoSEQ multiplex PCR, and TCRdb kept only the in-frame ones, dropping some. This table has some 80,000 clones, roughly 85% appearing once. J lost 2 bases, V lost 6 bases, and 8 bases had no gene match. Germline V gives CDR1 MGHRA, CDR2 YSYEKL. This CDR3 has 16 amino acids. This clone was recorded only once. This chain connects TRBV4-1 to TRBJ2-1; 9 positions match TRBD1. The sequenced sample was peripheral blood. This TCR came from a man aged 60-69 years with COVID-19, enrolled during active disease. CDR3 coding DNA: TGCGCCAGCAGGGAAAGAAGGGACAGGGCCTACAATGAGCAGTTCTTC. It specifies CASRERRDRAYNEQFF.